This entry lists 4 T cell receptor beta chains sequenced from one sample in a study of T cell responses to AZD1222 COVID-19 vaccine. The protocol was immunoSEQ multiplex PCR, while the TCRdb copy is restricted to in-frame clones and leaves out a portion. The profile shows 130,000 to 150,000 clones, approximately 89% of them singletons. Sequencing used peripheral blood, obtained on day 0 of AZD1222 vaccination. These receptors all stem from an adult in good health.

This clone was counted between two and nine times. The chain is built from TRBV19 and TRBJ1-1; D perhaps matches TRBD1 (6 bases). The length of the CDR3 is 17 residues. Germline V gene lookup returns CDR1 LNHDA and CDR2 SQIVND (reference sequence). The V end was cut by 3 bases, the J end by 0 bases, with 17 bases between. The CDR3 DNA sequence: TGTGCCAGTAGTATGTATTTCACCGGGACACTGAACACTGAAGCTTTCTTT. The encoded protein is CASSMYFTGTLNTEAFF. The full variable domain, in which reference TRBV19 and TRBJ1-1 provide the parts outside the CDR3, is DGGITQSPKYLFRKEGQNVTLSCEQNLNHDAMYWYRQDPGQGLRLIYYSQIVNDFQKGDIAEGYSVSREKKESFPLTVTSAQKNPTAFYLCASSMYFTGTLNTEAFFGQGTRLTVV.

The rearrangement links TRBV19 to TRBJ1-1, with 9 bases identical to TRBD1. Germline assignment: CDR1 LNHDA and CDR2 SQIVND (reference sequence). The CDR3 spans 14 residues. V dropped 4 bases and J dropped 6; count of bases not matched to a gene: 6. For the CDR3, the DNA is TGTGCCAGTAGTAGGACCCGGACAGGGGCTGAAGCTTTCTTT. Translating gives CASSRTRTGAEAFF.

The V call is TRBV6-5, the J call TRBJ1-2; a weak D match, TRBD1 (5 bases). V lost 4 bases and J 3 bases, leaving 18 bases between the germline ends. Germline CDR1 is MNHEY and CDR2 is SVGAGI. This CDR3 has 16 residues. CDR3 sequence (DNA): TGTGCCAGCAGTTGGGGGACTCTCCGGCGGGACTATGGCTACACCTTC. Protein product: CASSWGTLRRDYGYTF.

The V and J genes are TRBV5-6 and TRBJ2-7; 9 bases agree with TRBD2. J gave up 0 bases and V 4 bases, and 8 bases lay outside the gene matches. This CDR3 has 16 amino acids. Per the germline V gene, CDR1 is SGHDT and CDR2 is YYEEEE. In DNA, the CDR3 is TGTGCCAGCAGCCGGGGACTAGCCATCAGCTCCTACGAGCAGTACTTC. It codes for CASSRGLAISSYEQYF.